This T cell receptor beta chain was identified during a study of blood T cell repertoires in COVID-19. The wider study: The United States, Italy and Spain were the sources of the acute and convalescent COVID-19 samples. PBMCs, B-cell-depleted T cells, or T cells provided the cDNA or gDNA that made up the material.

In germline, CDR1 is WSHSY, CDR2 SAAADI. V lost 3 bases and J lost 6, with 12 bases in between. The CDR3 runs 14 residues. As handled by the study authors: Quantification of nucleated cells was approximated via reference gene primer amplification. Repertoires were generated with immunoSEQ multiplex PCR, while TCRdb's copy carries only in-frame clones and drops some. The DNA gave D and trimming, while V, J and clone size come from that table. The data show around 140,000 clones, 88% seen once. The V and J genes are TRBV10-2 and TRBJ1-5; possibly TRBD1 for D (5 bases). The clonotype originates from a man between 65 and 85 years old with active COVID-19. Sequenced input: peripheral blood. The DNA for the CDR3 is TGCGCCAGCAGTGATCCCCAGGGCGGTCAGCCCCAGCATTTT. Translated: CASSDPQGGQPQHF.